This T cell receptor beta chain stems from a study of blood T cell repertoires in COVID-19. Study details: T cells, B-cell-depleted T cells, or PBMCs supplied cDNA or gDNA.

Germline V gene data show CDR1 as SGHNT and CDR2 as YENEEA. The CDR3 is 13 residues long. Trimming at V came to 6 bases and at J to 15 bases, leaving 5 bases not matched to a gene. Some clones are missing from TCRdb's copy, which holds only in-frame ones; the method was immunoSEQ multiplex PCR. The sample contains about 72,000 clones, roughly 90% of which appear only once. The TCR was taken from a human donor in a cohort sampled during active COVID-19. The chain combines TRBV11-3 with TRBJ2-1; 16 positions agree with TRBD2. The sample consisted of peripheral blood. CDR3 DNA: TGTGCCAGCAGTCCCGGGACTAGCGGGAGGGCGTTCTTC. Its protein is CASSPGTSGRAFF.